The TCR beta chain under discussion was sequenced for a study of OX40 agonist ivuxolimab in advanced cancers. Looking at the study overall: A mean age of around 63 years, range about 20 to 85, was recorded, and roughly 80% were male.

Trimming removed 4 bases from V and 5 bases from J; junction bases left unmatched: 2. The CDR3 is 14 residues long. The V gene's germline CDR1 is SGHRS and CDR2 YFSETQ. The table came from immunoSEQ multiplex PCR; TCRdb's copy has only in-frame clones and leaves some out. The sample contains about 49,000 clones, 84% of which appear only once. This clonotype was obtained from an adult with an advanced solid tumor such as melanoma, head and neck, liver or kidney cancer. V usage is TRBV5-1 and J usage is TRBJ2-4, with TRBD2 identical over 11 bases. The starting material was CD4+ or CD8+ T cells sorted from blood, obtained in a trial of the OX40 agonist ivuxolimab. In DNA, the CDR3 is TGCGCCAGCAGCAGGGGACTAGCGGAAAACATTCAGTACTTC. The encoded protein is CASSRGLAENIQYF.